The 23 T cell receptor beta chains given below trace back to one sample, sequenced in a study of blood T cell repertoires in COVID-19. Here immunoSEQ multiplex PCR was the method, and the copy in TCRdb shows in-frame clones only, minus some. The sample has some 120,000 clones; about 85% are singletons. Sequencing was carried out using peripheral blood. The receptor source for this set is an elderly woman with COVID-19, enrolled during active disease.

The chain links TRBV3-1 (or the pseudogene TRBV3-2) to TRBJ2-1, with TRBD2 as a possible D gene (6 bases). V shed 3 bases and J shed 12 bases, with 18 bases lying between them. The CDR3 runs to 14 residues. Germline V gene data show CDR1 as LGHDT and CDR2 as YNNKEL (reference sequence). CDR3 loop: CASSQGLTRSRQFF. Written as DNA, the CDR3 is TGTGCCAGCAGCCAGGGACTCACCAGGTCAAGGCAGTTCTTC.

This chain uses TRBV27 with TRBJ2-3; the match to TRBD1 covers 7 bases. Germline V gives CDR1 MNHEY, CDR2 SMNVEV (reference sequence). The trim removed 7 bases at V and 6 bases at J, leaving 13 bases unmatched. This CDR3 has 15 residues. CDR3 sequence reads: CASKEQGLATDTQYF. CDR3 coding DNA: TGTGCCAGCAAGGAACAGGGGTTGGCCACCGATACGCAGTATTTT.

The chain links TRBV6-1 to TRBJ2-7, with D unclear. Germline-derived CDR1 and CDR2 are MNHNS and SASEGT. The length of the CDR3 is 15 residues. V was cut by 3 bases and J by 4 bases, with 16 bases left in between. CDR3 sequence reads: CASSDFPARPYEQYF. The CDR3 DNA is TGTGCCAGCAGTGATTTCCCAGCTAGGCCTTACGAGCAGTACTTC.

The genes are TRBV19 and TRBJ1-3; tentative D call: TRBD1 (6 bases). This CDR3 is built from 17 residues. Germline V gene lookup returns CDR1 LNHDA and CDR2 SQIVND (reference sequence). V was clipped by 7 bases and J by 1 base, with 20 bases between them. CDR3 sequence (DNA): TGTGCCAGTAATTCCATCGCGGGCAGGGGATCTGGAAACACCATATATTTT. Its translation is CASNSIAGRGSGNTIYF.

The gene calls are TRBV3-1 (or the pseudogene TRBV3-2) and TRBJ2-1; 7 bases map to TRBD2. This CDR3 is built from 15 residues. Germline values: CDR1 LGHDT, CDR2 YNNKEL (reference sequence). Losses at the gene ends were 7 bases for V and 2 bases for J; bases not matched to a gene: 8. CDR3 protein: CASTQGLAAYNEQFF. CDR3 DNA: TGTGCCAGCACCCAGGGTCTAGCGGCCTACAATGAGCAGTTCTTC.

The chain recombines TRBV7-9 with TRBJ2-7, with D uncertain. Per the germline V gene, CDR1 is SEHNR and CDR2 is FQNEAQ (reference sequence). Trimming removed 8 bases at V and 1 base at J, with 9 bases between. The CDR3 consists of 12 residues. The CDR3 loop is CASGPGSYEQYF. The CDR3 DNA is TGTGCCAGCGGCCCAGGATCCTACGAGCAGTACTTC.

This clone was detected a few times. The rearrangement uses TRBV7-3 and TRBJ1-1; 7 nucleotides align to TRBD1. The CDR3 has 15 residues. Germline V gene sequence: CDR1 SGHTA, CDR2 FQGTGA. J lost 6 bases, V lost 2 bases, and 9 bases had no gene match. CDR3 sequence reads: CASSLSGTAGSEAFF. The CDR3 DNA follows: TGTGCCAGCAGCTTATCCGGGACAGCAGGCTCTGAAGCTTTCTTT. Full variable domain (rest looked up from reference TRBV7-3 and TRBJ1-1): GAGVSQTPSNKVTEKGKYVELRCDPISGHTALYWYRQSLGQGPEFLIYFQGTGAADDSGLPNDRFFAVRPEGSVSTLKIQRTERGDSAVYLCASSLSGTAGSEAFFGQGTRLTVV.

The chain combines TRBV18 with TRBJ2-7; no firm D call. Trimming shortened V by 0 bases and J by 2 bases, and 5 bases separated the two germline ends. The CDR3 extends over 13 amino acids. The V gene's germline CDR1 is KGHSH and CDR2 LQKENI. The CDR3 coding sequence is TGTGCCAGCTCACCACCACAGACCTACGAGCAGTACTTC. It translates to CASSPPQTYEQYF.

J is TRBJ1-2 and V is TRBV2; a possible D gene is TRBD1 (6 bases). Per the germline V gene, CDR1 is SNHLY and CDR2 is FYNNEI. The CDR3 is 13 amino acids. V was clipped by 5 bases and J by 3 bases, with 10 bases between them. This CDR3 is CASSMDSYYGYTF. As DNA, the CDR3 is TGTGCCAGCAGTATGGACAGCTACTATGGCTACACCTTC.

The chain carries TRBV7-3 and TRBJ1-1; 8 bases match TRBD1. In germline, CDR1 is SGHTA, CDR2 FQGTGA. CDR3 size: 15 residues. The V gene end was trimmed by 6 bases and the J gene end by 1 base; junction bases not matched to a gene: 7. In nucleotides, the CDR3 is TGTGCCAGCAGGCTCTTCGGACAGGGGAACACTGAAGCTTTCTTT. This gives the protein CASRLFGQGNTEAFF.

V and J are TRBV12-5 and TRBJ2-3, with 8 bases fitting TRBD2. The CDR3 runs to 16 residues. The J segment lost 3 bases and the V segment lost 7 bases, leaving 12 bases of the junction unmatched. Germline CDR1 is LGHNT and CDR2 is FRNRAP. As DNA, the CDR3 is TGTGCTAGTGCCGAAGGCCGGGGGGGTCTGACAGATACGCAGTATTTT. Translating gives CASAEGRGGLTDTQYF.

V gene TRBV11-3 combines with J gene TRBJ2-1; possibly TRBD1 for D (6 bases). Germline V gene sequence: CDR1 SGHNT, CDR2 YENEEA. Trimming took off 1 base at V and 2 bases at J, with 12 bases between the two ends. This CDR3 is built from 16 residues. The DNA for the CDR3 is TGTGCCAGCAGCTTAGGACAGGATTTTACCTACAATGAGCAGTTCTTC. Residues: CASSLGQDFTYNEQFF.

The chain combines TRBV7-8 with TRBJ1-1, with no clear D. The V gene lost 5 bases and the J gene lost 1 base, with 5 bases spanning the gap. The CDR3 loop spans 12 amino acids. Germline values: CDR1 SGHVS, CDR2 FQNEAQ. The CDR3 spells CASSIKNTEAFF. The DNA for the CDR3 is TGTGCCAGCAGCATCAAGAACACTGAAGCTTTCTTT.

The chain uses TRBV7-9 and TRBJ1-5, with D maybe TRBD1 (5 bases). The CDR3 extends over 16 amino acids. V was pared by 3 bases and J by 5 bases, with 17 bases between. CDR1 and CDR2 from the germline V gene are SEHNR and FQNEAQ (reference sequence). The CDR3 DNA follows: TGTGCCAGCAGCTTGGAGGCTGTGGGGGGTTATCAGCCCCAGCATTTT. Translated, it gives CASSLEAVGGYQPQHF.

This clone occurred once. J is TRBJ1-6 and V is TRBV28, with D uncertain. Germline CDR1 reads MDHEN; CDR2 reads SYDVKM. Trimming pared 5 bases from V and 6 bases from J, leaving 8 bases between. CDR3 length: 13 amino acids. The CDR3 DNA follows: TGTGCCAGCAGTGGAAGACTTAATTCACCCCTCCACTTT. Its translation is CASSGRLNSPLHF.

Of note for this clone: The sample has other DNA sequences that encode this CDR3 too. The V call is TRBV28, the J call TRBJ2-7; 10 bases line up with TRBD1. With V trimmed by 5 bases and J by 3 bases, 7 bases remained unmatched. The CDR3 has 15 residues. CDR1 is MDHEN and CDR2 is SYDVKM in the germline V gene. CDR3 in DNA: TGTGCCAGCAGTGAACCGGGACAGGGGAGCTACGAGCAGTACTTC. Translated, it gives CASSEPGQGSYEQYF.

CDR3 residues: CASSETTGTSGIGTGELFF. The CDR3 nucleotides are TGTGCCAGCAGCGAGACCACCGGGACTAGCGGGATAGGGACCGGGGAGCTGTTTTTT. The chain has TRBV9 and TRBJ2-2; 13 bases agree with TRBD2. The germline V gene has CDR1 SGDLS and CDR2 YYNGEE. With 3 bases clipped from V and 5 bases from J, the junction kept 13 bases outside the gene matches. The CDR3 consists of 19 residues. Combining the CDR3 with reference TRBV9 and TRBJ2-2 gives the whole variable domain DSGVTQTPKHLITATGQRVTLRCSPRSGDLSVYWYQQSLDQGLQFLIQYYNGEERAKGNILERFSAQQFPDLHSELNLSSLELGDSALYFCASSETTGTSGIGTGELFFGEGSRLTVL.

The V gene is TRBV6-5, the J gene TRBJ2-3; weak D call: TRBD1 (5 bases). V was shortened by 6 bases and J by 6 bases, with 16 bases between the two germline ends. Germline CDR1 MNHEY, CDR2 SVGAGI. The CDR3 consists of 14 residues. The CDR3, as DNA: TGTGCCAGCAGGCCAGGGATACTTTGGGATACGCAGTATTTT. It encodes CASRPGILWDTQYF.

This sequence joins TRBV18 and TRBJ2-7; the D is unclear. The CDR3 is 13 residues long. CDR1 and CDR2 from the germline V gene are KGHSH and LQKENI. Trimming took off 3 bases at V and 0 bases at J, with 6 bases between the two ends. CDR3 sequence: CASSPPGSYEQYF. The CDR3 DNA reads TGTGCCAGCTCACCCCCGGGCTCCTACGAGCAGTACTTC.

This clone was recorded only once. The chain combines TRBV28 with TRBJ2-1, with 14 bases identical to TRBD2. Germline V gene data show CDR1 as MDHEN and CDR2 as SYDVKM. The CDR3 loop spans 15 amino acids. V dropped 9 bases and J dropped 9; count of bases not matched to a gene: 10. The DNA of the CDR3 is TGTGCCAGTAACGGACTAGCGGGAGGTTTAGGTGAGCAGTTCTTC. This codes for CASNGLAGGLGEQFF.

The chain employs TRBV3-1 (or the pseudogene TRBV3-2) and TRBJ2-7; 13 bases are shared with TRBD2. CDR1 is LGHDT, CDR2 YNNKEL, per germline (reference sequence). This CDR3 has 16 residues. J was trimmed by 3 bases and V by 4 bases; bases with no gene match: 6. The CDR3 DNA sequence: TGTGCCAGCAGCCTGGGGACTAGCGGGAATAACTACGAGCAGTACTTC. This gives the protein CASSLGTSGNNYEQYF.

V usage is TRBV7-9 and J usage is TRBJ2-2, with D possibly matching TRBD2 (5 bases). The CDR3 extends over 14 amino acids. The V end lost 2 bases, the J end lost 4 bases, and 8 bases lay between the germline ends. CDR1 and CDR2 (germline): SEHNR, FQNEAQ (reference sequence). DNA of the CDR3: TGTGCCAGCAGCTTAAGTCGGGGCACCGGGGAGCTGTTTTTT. Translation: CASSLSRGTGELFF.

The V gene is TRBV5-1, the J gene TRBJ2-2, with a weak D call TRBD1 (5 bases). CDR1 and CDR2 (germline): SGHRS, YFSETQ. The CDR3 spans 14 residues. V was shortened by 4 bases and J by 6 bases, with 13 bases between the two germline ends. In DNA form, the CDR3 reads TGCGCCAGCAGCCCTTCCCAGACAGCCGGGGAGCTGTTTTTT. It specifies CASSPSQTAGELFF.